Described below is a single TCR beta chain sequence and its context. What this receptor recognizes is not known. Base qualities are not recorded, but no much larger clone differs from it by a single base. The data belong to a study of blood T cell repertoires in COVID-19 (dated by TCRdb to 2020 to 2021). For the wider study: Samples from collaborators originated in the United States, Italy and Spain and spanned both the acute and convalescent phases of COVID-19. Sample metadata almost always included a de-identified subject ID, COVID-19 status, age in years and sex. The repertoires were released in a freely available public database meant as a resource for research on the immune response to SARS-CoV-2. The samples were drawn from the first 160 participants of the ongoing ImmuneRACE study and from about 1,200 subjects provided by 6 global collaborators. The dataset comprised deeply sampled blood TCRbeta repertoires from subjects exposed to, actively infected with, or recovered from COVID-19. The material from the prospective study consisted of cDNA or gDNA derived from T cells, B-cell-depleted T cells, or PBMCs. HLA class I and class II types, where available, came from metadata supplied by the sample provider rather than from assay-based typing.

Broader findings and caveats from the paper: Clinical and demographic metadata were provided uncurated, with the amount varying by source and participant.

Each collaborating institution followed its own protocols to collect whole blood in K2EDTA tubes. For TCRbeta analysis, collaborator samples were shipped as frozen whole blood, as isolated PBMCs, or as DNA extracted from either sample type. The immunoSEQ Assay, a bias-controlled multiplex PCR, was used to amplify TCRbeta CDR3 regions from genomic DNA. As for how the authors treated the data: Nucleated cell counts per sample were estimated from amplification of reference gene primers within the assay. To quantify the absolute abundance of each unique TCRbeta CDR3 rearrangement, sequence reads were collapsed and filtered. For each sample, productive Simpson clonality was calculated as the square root of Simpson's diversity index across productive rearrangements. The table comes from immuneACCESS by way of TCRdb, which keeps in-frame sequences with V and J called. Part of the clones is missing from these tables; in studies checked, under half for an unresolved V gene and the rest for unknown reasons. V, J and clone size derive from that table, while D and trimming were established from the DNA sequence. Recorded for this sample are about 120,000 clones; about four fifths of them occurred a single time. 10% to 15% of the sample is held by the ten biggest clonotypes.

The germline V gene provides CDR1 MDHEN and CDR2 SYDVKM. The CDR3 spans 11 residues, from the cysteine through the phenylalanine. Only the CDR3 DNA is retained, 33 bases long and in frame from the first base. The receptor's source is a man aged 55 to 70 with acute or convalescent COVID-19. The sample consisted of peripheral blood. The chain is encoded by TRBV28 joined to TRBJ2-1; tentative D gene TRBD2, with 6 bases matching. The CDR3 amino acid sequence is: CRAGGHNEQFF. The DNA sequence follows: TGTAGGGCCGGAGGGCATAATGAGCAGTTCTTC. Reference TRBV28 and TRBJ2-1 genes cover what lies past the CDR3, so the full variable domain is DVKVTQSSRYLVKRTGEKVFLECVQDMDHENMFWYRQDPGLGLRLIYFSYDVKMKEKGDIPEGYSVSREKKERFSLILESASTNQTSMYLCRAGGHNEQFFGPGTRLTVL.